Listed here are 6 T cell receptor beta chains from one sample, sequenced in a study of human T cells and chemical hapten exposure. Time point specified: patch test 1, 2 weeks after DPC sensitization. Treatment of the sample: therapeutic diphenylcyclopropenone sensitization with weekly scalp DPC. TCRdb fed the RACE reads into MiXCR, producing one record per CDR3 protein. Of roughly 82,000 distinct CDR3 sequences in the sample, approximately 12% were seen once. The sequences come from whole blood, collected in connection with sensitization to the hapten diphenylcyclopropenone (DPC). Receptors originate from a woman in her sixties with alopecia areata. Some clones in this sample may be carry-over from other donors' samples.

V usage is TRBV5-1 and J usage is TRBJ1-1, with 9 nucleotides matching TRBD1. CDR3 size: 15 residues. The J segment lost 6 bases and the V segment lost 1 base, leaving 7 bases of the junction unmatched. Per germline, CDR1 SGHRS and CDR2 YFSETQ. The CDR3 spells CASSLMMGQGSEAFF. CDR3 coding DNA: TGCGCCAGCAGCTTGATGATGGGACAGGGCTCTGAAGCTTTCTTT.

CDR3 sequence (DNA): TGTGCCAGCAGTGCCTCCGCGTCGGGGCACGAGCAGTACTTC. It yields the protein CASSASASGHEQYF. The chain joins TRBV6-1 to TRBJ2-7; D possibly uses TRBD1 or TRBD2 (5 bases each). CDR3 length: 14 amino acids. Germline assignment: CDR1 MNHNS and CDR2 SASEGT. V was pared by 4 bases and J by 5 bases, with 15 bases between.

This clonotype was picked up a small number of times. The chain couples TRBV5-1 to TRBJ2-3, with D uncertain. The V end lost 0 bases, the J end lost 5 bases, and 7 bases lay between the germline ends. The CDR3 loop spans 13 amino acids. Germline V gene lookup returns CDR1 SGHRS and CDR2 YFSETQ. The CDR3 sequence: CASSLATKDTQYF. CDR3 in DNA: TGCGCCAGCAGCTTGGCCACGAAAGATACGCAGTATTTT.

The rearrangement joins TRBV2 to TRBJ1-4, with 7 nucleotides matching TRBD1. The CDR3 contains 14 residues. Per germline, CDR1 SNHLY and CDR2 FYNNEI. V was pared by 4 bases and J by 10 bases, with 9 bases of the junction left unmatched. CDR3 loop: CASSVRQGLGKLFF. CDR3 nucleotide sequence: TGTGCCAGCAGTGTGCGACAGGGTCTAGGAAAACTGTTTTTT.

This clonotype has only a few counts. The chain uses TRBV10-3 and TRBJ2-5; 9 nucleotides match TRBD1. Germline V gives CDR1 ENHRY, CDR2 SYGVKD. The CDR3 length is 15 residues. After removal of 8 bases from V and 1 base from J, the junction contained 8 bases not matched to a gene. The CDR3 loop is CAISSGTGTQETQYF. CDR3 nucleotide sequence: TGTGCCATCTCGTCCGGGACAGGGACCCAAGAGACCCAGTACTTC.

The table lists this clonotype with a count of one. The J gene is TRBJ1-4, the V gene TRBV5-1, with D unclear. The CDR3 length is 14 residues. Germline-derived CDR1 and CDR2 are SGHRS and YFSETQ. Trimming took 2 bases from V and 0 from J, leaving 5 bases between them. The chain's CDR3 is CASSFSATNEKLFF. The CDR3, as DNA: TGCGCCAGCAGCTTCTCTGCAACTAATGAAAAACTGTTTTTT.